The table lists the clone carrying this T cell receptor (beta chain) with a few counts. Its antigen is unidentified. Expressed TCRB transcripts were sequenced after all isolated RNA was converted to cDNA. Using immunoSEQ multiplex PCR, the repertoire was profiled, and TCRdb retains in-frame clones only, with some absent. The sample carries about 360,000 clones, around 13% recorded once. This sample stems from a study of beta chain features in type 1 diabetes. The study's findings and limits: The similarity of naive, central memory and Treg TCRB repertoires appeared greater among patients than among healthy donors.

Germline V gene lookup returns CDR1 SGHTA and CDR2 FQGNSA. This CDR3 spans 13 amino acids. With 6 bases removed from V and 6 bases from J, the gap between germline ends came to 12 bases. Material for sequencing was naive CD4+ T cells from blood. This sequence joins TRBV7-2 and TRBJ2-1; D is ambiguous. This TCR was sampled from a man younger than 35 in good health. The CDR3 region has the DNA TGTGCCAGCAGACCCCTAGTAATCAATGAGCAGTTCTTC. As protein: CASRPLVINEQFF. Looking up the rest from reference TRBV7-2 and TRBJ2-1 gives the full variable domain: GAGVSQSPSNKVTEKGKDVELRCDPISGHTALYWYRQSLGQGLEFLIYFQGNSAPDKSGLPSDRFSAERTGGSVSTLTIQRTQQEDSAVYLCASRPLVINEQFFGPGTRLTVL.